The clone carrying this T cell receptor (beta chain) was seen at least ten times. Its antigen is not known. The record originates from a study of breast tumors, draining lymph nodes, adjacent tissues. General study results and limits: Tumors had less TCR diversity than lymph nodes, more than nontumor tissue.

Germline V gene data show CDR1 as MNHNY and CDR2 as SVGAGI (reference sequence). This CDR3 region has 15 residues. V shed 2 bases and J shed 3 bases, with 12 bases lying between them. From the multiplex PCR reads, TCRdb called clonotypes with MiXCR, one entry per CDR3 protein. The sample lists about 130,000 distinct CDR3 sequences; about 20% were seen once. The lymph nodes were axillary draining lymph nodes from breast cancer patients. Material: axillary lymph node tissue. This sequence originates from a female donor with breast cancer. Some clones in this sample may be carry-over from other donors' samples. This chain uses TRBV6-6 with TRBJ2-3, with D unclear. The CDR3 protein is CASSYGSSITDTQYF. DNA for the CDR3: TGTGCCAGCAGTTACGGTAGCAGCATAACAGATACGCAGTATTTT.